Following are 3 T cell receptor beta chains from one sample sequenced in a study of blood T cell repertoires in COVID-19. The table came from immunoSEQ multiplex PCR; TCRdb's copy has only in-frame clones and leaves some out. The table shows some 150,000 clones, with about 80% occurring only once. Material for sequencing was peripheral blood. These receptors originate from a human donor in a cohort sampled during active COVID-19.

V gene TRBV5-1 combines with J gene TRBJ2-6; TRBD2 matches 8 bases. CDR3 length: 17 amino acids. Trimming cost V 1 base and J 2 bases; bases outside gene matches: 5. The germline CDR1 and CDR2 sequences are SGHRS and YFSETQ. CDR3 amino acids: CASSLTAGAAGANVLTF. The DNA of the CDR3 is TGCGCCAGCAGCTTGACAGCGGGAGCGGCTGGGGCCAACGTCCTGACTTTC. The whole variable domain, filled in from reference TRBV5-1 and TRBJ2-6, reads KAGVTQTPRYLIKTRGQQVTLSCSPISGHRSVSWYQQTPGQGLQFLFEYFSETQRNKGNFPGRFSGRQFSNSRSEMNVSTLELGDSALYLCASSLTAGAAGANVLTFGAGSRLTVL.

The rearrangement uses TRBV10-2 and TRBJ2-7, with 12 nucleotides matching TRBD2. CDR1 WSHSY and CDR2 SAAADI come from the germline V gene. V gave up 4 bases and J gave up 3 bases; unmatched junction bases: 16. The CDR3 totals 19 residues. Here the CDR3 reads CASSGETHGLAGSLYEQYF. CDR3 nucleotide sequence: TGCGCCAGCAGTGGGGAGACCCATGGACTAGCGGGATCACTCTACGAGCAGTACTTC.

This sequence joins TRBV5-1 and TRBJ2-7, with 7 bases fitting TRBD1. CDR1 is SGHRS, CDR2 YFSETQ, per germline. This CDR3 region has 14 residues. The ends lost 7 bases at V and 3 bases at J; junction bases unmatched: 10. The CDR3 region is CASSRDRDGYEQYF. CDR3 DNA sequence: TGCGCCAGCTCCCGAGACAGGGATGGCTACGAGCAGTACTTC.